The 10 T cell receptor beta chains below come from one sample, sequenced in a study of Ad26.COV2.S vaccination and SARS-CoV-2 variants. Only in-frame clones appear in the TCRdb table, and some are missing; sequencing was by immunoSEQ multiplex PCR. The data contain roughly 400,000 clones, roughly 90% of them seen just once; the ten biggest clones take up around 1.7%. Sample treatment: some 19 received Ad26.COV2.S at low or high dose, single or two shots; several received placebo; per-sample allocation not given. It was on day 63 after the first vaccine or placebo injection that samples were taken. This specimen consisted of peripheral blood, obtained in a trial of Ad26.COV2.S vaccine versus placebo. The receptor source for this set is a person between 18 and 59 years old who received the Ad26.COV2.S COVID-19 vaccine or a placebo.

V usage is TRBV27 and J usage is TRBJ1-6, with a possible D match to TRBD1 (5 bases). The CDR3 covers 17 residues. V dropped 5 bases and J dropped 3 bases, with 17 bases sitting between them. The V gene's germline CDR1 is MNHEY and CDR2 SMNVEV (reference sequence). The CDR3 spells CASSTQTPGYYNSPLHF. The CDR3 bases are TGTGCCAGCAGTACGCAAACGCCAGGGTACTATAATTCACCCCTCCACTTT.

J is TRBJ1-3 and V is TRBV20-1, with 7 bases lining up with TRBD1. This CDR3 has 15 amino acids. With 3 bases clipped from V and 6 bases from J, the junction kept 11 bases outside the gene matches. The V gene's germline CDR1 is DFQATT and CDR2 SNEGSKA (reference sequence). The CDR3, as DNA: TGCAGTGCTAGTCGGACACAGGGGATATTAAACACCATATATTTT. Protein product: CSASRTQGILNTIYF.

The rearrangement uses TRBV7-2 and TRBJ2-1; possibly TRBD1 for D (5 bases). The CDR3 runs 13 residues. The V and J ends lost 0 bases and 13 bases respectively, with 13 bases between them. The germline V gene has CDR1 SGHTA and CDR2 FQGNSA. CDR3 sequence (DNA): TGTGCCAGCAGCTTAGCACATAGAGACAGACAGTTCTTC. Amino acid sequence: CASSLAHRDRQFF.

This clone was counted a single time. The J gene is TRBJ1-2, the V gene TRBV4-3; 9 bases are a match to TRBD1. With V trimmed by 0 bases and J by 3 bases, 8 bases remained unmatched. Per the germline V gene, CDR1 is LGHNA and CDR2 is YSLEER. CDR3 size: 17 residues. The CDR3 is CASSQEGQGLQDYGYTF. CDR3 bases: TGCGCCAGCAGCCAAGAGGGACAGGGTCTTCAGGACTATGGCTACACCTTC.

The chain recombines TRBV27 with TRBJ1-3, with D hard to call. The V gene's germline CDR1 is MNHEY and CDR2 SMNVEV (reference sequence). The CDR3 spans 16 residues. With 1 base removed from V and 4 bases from J, the gap between germline ends came to 14 bases. This CDR3 is CASSLYPWTRGNTIYF. In DNA, the CDR3 is TGTGCCAGCAGTTTATATCCCTGGACCCGGGGAAACACCATATATTTT.

This clone came up a few times. The rearrangement uses TRBV2 and TRBJ1-5, with D unresolved. Trimming took off 5 bases at V and 4 bases at J, with 6 bases between the two ends. This CDR3 comprises 12 residues. The germline CDR1 and CDR2 sequences are SNHLY and FYNNEI. The CDR3 loop reads CASSFGNQPQHF. The CDR3 DNA follows: TGTGCCAGCAGTTTCGGTAATCAGCCCCAGCATTTT.

This rearrangement joins TRBV6-4 to TRBJ1-2; a possible D gene is TRBD1 (6 bases). V lost 6 bases, J lost 1 base, and 15 bases lay in between. This CDR3 contains 15 residues. Germline loops: CDR1 MRHNA, CDR2 SNTAGT. CDR3 sequence (DNA): TGTGCCAGCAGGCCGACTGGGGGCAGTAACTATGGCTACACCTTC. Translation gives CASRPTGGSNYGYTF.

This rearrangement joins TRBV4-3 to TRBJ1-5; a possible D gene is TRBD1 (6 bases). The CDR3 has 19 residues. CDR1 LGHNA and CDR2 YSLEER come from the germline V gene. Trimming left V 0 bases short and J 0 bases short, with 18 bases between. The CDR3 sequence: CASSQDWMARGYSNQPQHF. CDR3 nucleotide sequence: TGCGCCAGCAGCCAAGATTGGATGGCCAGGGGCTATAGCAATCAGCCCCAGCATTTT.

This clone was counted between two and nine times. The rearrangement links TRBV10-2 to TRBJ2-5, with D possibly called TRBD1 or TRBD2 (5 bases each). The germline V gene has CDR1 WSHSY and CDR2 SAAADI. V was cut by 10 bases and J by 4 bases, with 10 bases left in between. The length of the CDR3 is 11 residues. The CDR3 here is CATQGRETQYF. The CDR3 DNA is TGCGCCACCCAGGGACGAGAGACCCAGTACTTC.

The chain joins TRBV12-3 or TRBV12-4 to TRBJ1-1; D unresolved. V dropped 6 bases and J dropped 8 bases, with 10 bases sitting between them. This CDR3 contains 11 residues. CDR3 in amino acids: CASRDRLEAFF. CDR3 in DNA: TGTGCCAGCAGAGACCGACTGGAAGCTTTCTTT.